This T cell receptor (beta chain) was identified in a study of cytomegalovirus exposure and HLA in healthy donors. As concerns this clone: Its target is unknown.

The CDR3 spans 14 residues. Germline V lookup: CDR1 SGHRS, CDR2 YFSETQ. Trimming shortened V by 4 bases and J by 0 bases, and 11 bases separated the two germline ends. Findings and caveats of the study: TCR beta chains numbering approximately 150 were designated cytomegalovirus-associated. Reported performance of the classifier showed diagnosis of cytomegalovirus status with high specificity and sensitivity. Most TCR sequences were uncommon, yet certain public TCRs appeared in many donors.

The table came from immunoSEQ multiplex PCR; TCRdb's copy has only in-frame clones and leaves some out. The table records about 130,000 clones, about 96% of them present only once. The donors formed part of the roughly 120-subject validation cohort, distinct from the roughly 700-subject first cohort. The source is a man aged 18 to 29 in good health and CMV-seronegative. The sample taken for sequencing was PBMCs. The V call is TRBV5-1, the J call TRBJ2-7; tentative D call: TRBD2 (6 bases). CDR3 sequence reads: CASSPMGGSYEQYF. In DNA form, the CDR3 reads TGCGCCAGCAGCCCAATGGGGGGCTCCTACGAGCAGTACTTC.